These 24 T cell receptor beta chains originate from one sample sequenced in a study of tissue T cells after allogeneic stem cell transplantation. Some clones are missing from TCRdb's copy, which holds only in-frame ones; the method was immunoSEQ multiplex PCR. Of about 43,000 clones in the sample, around 90% were seen once. The sequencing here drew on blood, taken before transplantation. These TCRs come from a woman aged 40-69 years who later had graft-versus-host disease after an allogeneic stem cell transplant.

The rearrangement joins TRBV6-2 or TRBV6-3 to TRBJ1-6; no definite D call. The CDR3 loop spans 12 amino acids. CDR1 is MNHEY, CDR2 SVGEGT, per germline. V lost 3 bases and J lost 7, with 4 bases in between. The CDR3 coding sequence is TGTGCCAGCAGTTATACCAATTCACCCCTCCACTTT. It translates to CASSYTNSPLHF.

This clone was found once. The rearrangement joins TRBV19 to TRBJ1-5, with D uncertain. The ends were cut back, 2 bases at V and 3 bases at J, with 8 bases in the middle. Germline V CDR1 and CDR2: LNHDA, SQIVND (reference sequence). The length of the CDR3 is 14 residues. CDR3 coding DNA: TGTGCCAGTAGTATACAAGGTTTCAATCAGCCCCAGCATTTT. As protein: CASSIQGFNQPQHF.

The chain links TRBV5-4 to TRBJ1-1; 7 bases match TRBD1. Losses at the gene ends were 0 bases for V and 1 base for J; bases not matched to a gene: 0. The CDR3 totals 14 residues. From germline, CDR1 is SGHNT and CDR2 YYREEE (reference sequence). The CDR3 DNA is TGTGCCAGCAGCTTGGACAGGGGGAACACTGAAGCTTTCTTT. Protein sequence: CASSLDRGNTEAFF.

This chain connects TRBV19 to TRBJ2-7; D unresolved. The germline V and J ends were trimmed by 5 bases and 7 bases, with 12 bases remaining between them. Germline CDR1 LNHDA, CDR2 SQIVND (reference sequence). The CDR3 length is 12 residues. This CDR3 reads CASSDSPREQYF. In nucleotides, the CDR3 is TGTGCCAGTAGTGACTCCCCACGAGAGCAGTACTTC.

This clone was found once. The V and J genes are TRBV30 and TRBJ2-1; TRBD2 aligns across 11 bases. The CDR3 spans 15 residues. Germline V lookup: CDR1 GTSNPN, CDR2 SVGIG (reference sequence). J gave up 4 bases and V 5 bases, and 7 bases lay outside the gene matches. As DNA, the CDR3 is TGTGCCTGGTTGAGGGGGACTAGCGGTTACAATGAGCAGTTCTTC. Its protein is CAWLRGTSGYNEQFF. Using reference TRBV30 and TRBJ2-1 for the parts outside the CDR3, the full variable domain is SQTIHQWPATLVQPVGSPLSLECTVEGTSNPNLYWYRQAAGRGLQLLFYSVGIGQISSEVPQNLSASRPQDRQFILSSKKLLLSDSGFYLCAWLRGTSGYNEQFFGPGTRLTVL.

This clone was counted once. This chain connects TRBV5-4 to TRBJ1-1; D gene unclear. This CDR3 is 14 amino acids long. V lost 6 bases and J lost 4, with 16 bases in between. Germline CDR1 and CDR2: SGHNT and YYREEE (reference sequence). The CDR3 loop is CASIDSESFTEAFF. The CDR3 DNA follows: TGTGCCAGCATCGATTCGGAGTCGTTCACTGAAGCTTTCTTT.

The chain combines TRBV3-1 (or the pseudogene TRBV3-2) with TRBJ1-1; D may be TRBD1 (6 bases). Deletions cut 2 bases from V and 5 bases from J, with 9 bases between. CDR3 length equals 13 residues. CDR1 LGHDT and CDR2 YNNKEL come from the germline V gene (reference sequence). CDR3 residues: CASSQWQGTEAFF. The CDR3 DNA follows: TGTGCCAGCAGCCAATGGCAGGGGACTGAAGCTTTCTTT.

The rearrangement uses TRBV29-1 and TRBJ2-3; 11 bases are a match to TRBD2. CDR1 SQVTM and CDR2 ANQGSEA come from the germline V gene. This CDR3 is built from 14 residues. The ends lost 7 bases at V and 6 bases at J; junction bases unmatched: 9. CDR3 region: CSAVTSGISDTQYF. CDR3 sequence (DNA): TGCAGCGCCGTGACTAGCGGGATTTCTGATACGCAGTATTTT.

The chain combines TRBV24-1 with TRBJ2-5, with 7 nucleotides matching TRBD1. The CDR3 length is 17 residues. The J segment lost 3 bases and the V segment lost 6 bases, leaving 15 bases of the junction unmatched. From germline, CDR1 is KGHDR and CDR2 SFDVKD. CDR3 sequence reads: CATSPYPGAGTEETQYF. CDR3 bases: TGTGCCACCAGTCCATACCCCGGAGCCGGGACAGAAGAGACCCAGTACTTC.

The V call is TRBV19, the J call TRBJ1-1; D not resolved. Germline lookup yields CDR1 LNHDA and CDR2 SQIVND (reference sequence). This CDR3 is 14 amino acids long. The germline V and J ends were trimmed by 5 bases and 1 base, with 11 bases remaining between them. In nucleotides, the CDR3 is TGTGCCAGTAGTTTCGGTGGGTGGAACACTGAAGCTTTCTTT. Translating it yields CASSFGGWNTEAFF.

This clone was seen once. The chain is built from TRBV6-4 and TRBJ1-2; the match to TRBD1 covers 11 bases. Germline V CDR1 and CDR2: MRHNA, SNTAGT. This CDR3 contains 17 residues. V shed 2 bases and J 8 bases; nucleotides not matched to a gene: 13. CDR3 sequence reads: CASSDLPGGQGAGGYTF. CDR3 nucleotide sequence: TGTGCCAGCAGTGACCTCCCGGGCGGACAGGGGGCCGGGGGCTACACCTTC.

The chain recombines TRBV28 with TRBJ2-7; D assignment may be TRBD1 or TRBD2 (5 bases each). Trimming pared 6 bases from V and 5 bases from J, leaving 14 bases between. The V gene's germline CDR1 is MDHEN and CDR2 SYDVKM. This CDR3 has 13 residues. This chain's CDR3 is CASSQTGLHEQYF. CDR3 bases: TGTGCCAGCAGCCAGACGGGGCTCCACGAGCAGTACTTC.

Concerning this clone: At one end, the junction sequence differs from germline, possibly due to a read error. The V call is TRBV6-5, the J call TRBJ1-6; unclear D gene. Germline CDR1 is MNHEY and CDR2 is SVGAGI. This CDR3 is built from 15 residues. The CDR3: CASSSRRQNNSPFHF. For the CDR3, the DNA is TGTGCCAGCAGTTCGAGAAGGCAGAATAATTCACCCTTCCACTTT.

This sequence joins TRBV25-1 and TRBJ2-7; possibly TRBD2 for D (6 bases). Germline values: CDR1 MGHDK, CDR2 SYGVNS. This CDR3 is 15 amino acids long. V shed 1 base and J shed 7 bases, with 17 bases lying between them. DNA of the CDR3: TGTGCCAGCAGTGAATCTTGGGGGTACGGAGGGGAGCAGTACTTC. Translated: CASSESWGYGGEQYF.

The gene calls are TRBV12-5 and TRBJ2-2, with D uncertain. Trimming left V 6 bases short and J 6 bases short, with 11 bases between. The CDR3 loop spans 13 amino acids. Germline CDR1 LGHNT, CDR2 FRNRAP. The CDR3 protein is CASGQRVSGELFF. The CDR3 coding sequence is TGTGCTAGTGGCCAAAGGGTGTCCGGGGAGCTGTTTTTT.

The rearrangement joins TRBV6-5 to TRBJ1-2; 10 bases match TRBD1. Germline CDR1 MNHEY, CDR2 SVGAGI. CDR3 length equals 15 residues. Unmatched junction bases numbered 6, after V lost 4 bases and J lost 4 bases. As DNA, the CDR3 is TGTGCCAGCAGTTCCAGACAGGGGGCGGGCTATGGCTACACCTTC. This gives the protein CASSSRQGAGYGYTF.

J is TRBJ2-7 and V is TRBV5-6; 8 nucleotides line up with TRBD1. There are 12 residues in the CDR3. The V and J ends lost 3 bases and 6 bases, in that order; junction bases with no gene match: 2. Germline CDR1 SGHDT, CDR2 YYEEEE. CDR3: CASSWTGSEQYF. The CDR3 bases are TGTGCCAGCAGCTGGACAGGGTCCGAGCAGTACTTC.

The J gene is TRBJ2-1, the V gene TRBV6-5; 8 nucleotides align to TRBD2. The CDR3 totals 16 residues. Per germline, CDR1 MNHEY and CDR2 SVGAGI. V lost 0 bases and J lost 4; bases outside the gene matches: 5. This CDR3 is CASSYSLAGEYNEQFF. The CDR3 DNA is TGTGCCAGCAGTTACTCCCTAGCGGGCGAATACAATGAGCAGTTCTTC.

This CDR3 reads CAWSVGGRNQPQHF. The CDR3 nucleotides read TGTGCCTGGAGTGTAGGGGGTCGCAATCAGCCCCAGCATTTT. The chain carries TRBV30 and TRBJ1-5; D might be TRBD1 (6 bases). Germline V gene sequence: CDR1 GTSNPN, CDR2 SVGIG (reference sequence). The CDR3 sequence is 14 residues long. V dropped 0 bases and J dropped 2 bases, with 8 bases sitting between them.

The rearrangement joins TRBV6-1 to TRBJ1-2; 11 nucleotides line up with TRBD1. The V gene's germline CDR1 is MNHNS and CDR2 SASEGT. This CDR3 has 14 residues. Losses at the gene ends were 4 bases for V and 5 bases for J; bases not matched to a gene: 3. In DNA, the CDR3 is TGTGCCAGCAGTGTCCGGGACAGGGGGTATGGCTACACCTTC. Residues: CASSVRDRGYGYTF.

CDR3 nucleotide sequence: TGTGCCAGCAGCAGTCAGGGGAGAACGGACACTGAAGCTTTCTTT. It yields the protein CASSSQGRTDTEAFF. The gene calls are TRBV7-8 and TRBJ1-1; TRBD1 is a possible D gene (6 bases). The length of the CDR3 is 15 residues. Germline CDR1 SGHVS, CDR2 FQNEAQ. Trimming pared 5 bases from V and 3 bases from J, leaving 16 bases between.

The J gene is TRBJ1-2, the V gene TRBV10-2, with D unclear. Trimming took off 2 bases at V and 4 bases at J, with 17 bases between the two ends. The CDR3 length is 16 residues. CDR1 is WSHSY, CDR2 SAAADI, per germline. This chain's CDR3 is CASSEGWRQITYGYTF. DNA of the CDR3: TGCGCCAGCAGTGAGGGATGGCGTCAGATCACCTATGGCTACACCTTC.

The rearrangement links TRBV6-2 or TRBV6-3 to TRBJ2-7, with 9 bases fitting TRBD1. The CDR3 sequence is 15 residues long. V dropped 3 bases and J dropped 2; count of bases not matched to a gene: 5. CDR1 is MNHEY, CDR2 SVGEGT, per germline. DNA of the CDR3: TGTGCCAGCAGTTATGGGACAGGGAATCCCTACGAGCAGTACTTC. The encoded protein is CASSYGTGNPYEQYF.

The chain is built from TRBV24-1 and TRBJ2-3; 11 bases map to TRBD2. The germline CDR1 and CDR2 sequences are KGHDR and SFDVKD. Losses at the gene ends were 4 bases for V and 6 bases for J; bases not matched to a gene: 8. CDR3 length: 16 residues. This CDR3 is CATSDKLAGVLDTQYF. CDR3 nucleotide sequence: TGTGCCACCAGTGACAAACTAGCGGGAGTTCTGGATACGCAGTATTTT.